This TCR beta chain was captured by sequencing in a study of T cells in Graves' hyperthyroidism and ophthalmopathy. Points from the study as a whole: Researchers report that a 13 V-J model separated ophthalmopathy from stable hyperthyroidism.

RNA transcripts gave rise to amplified TCR beta CDR3 regions. The HTBI primer set served for first-round RT-PCR of the TCR CDR3. One entry per CDR3 protein, called by TCRdb with MiXCR from the multiplex PCR reads. The top ten hold around 27% of the sample, which has roughly 400,000 distinct CDR3 sequences, around 15% seen once. This clonotype was seen at least ten times. Its antigen is unidentified. Patients showing uncontrolled infection, other autoimmune disease, pregnancy or lactation were ineligible. The sequenced material came from blood. This clonotype was sampled from a man aged 50 or older with Graves' ophthalmopathy.

This CDR3 is CASSFGHSQTWNYEQYF. For the CDR3, the DNA is TGTGCCAGCAGTTTTGGGCATAGCCAGACATGGAACTACGAGCAGTACTTC. The rearrangement uses TRBV28 and TRBJ2-7, with D unclear. Trimming stripped 3 bases from V and 3 bases from J, with 21 bases between. The CDR3 spans 17 residues. Germline CDR1 MDHEN, CDR2 SYDVKM. The whole variable domain, remainder taken from reference TRBV28 and TRBJ2-7, is DVKVTQSSRYLVKRTGEKVFLECVQDMDHENMFWYRQDPGLGLRLIYFSYDVKMKEKGDIPEGYSVSREKKERFSLILESASTNQTSMYLCASSFGHSQTWNYEQYFGPGTRLTVT.